Listed here are 22 T cell receptor beta chains from one sample, sequenced in a study of beta chain features in type 1 diabetes. What was sequenced were expressed TCRB transcripts, since all of the isolated RNA had been reverse transcribed. Sequencing was performed with immunoSEQ multiplex PCR; in TCRdb, only in-frame clones are kept and a portion is missing. In the table there are 500,000 to 700,000 clones, 15% to 19% of which are singletons. The sample comprised naive CD4+ T cells from blood. The receptor set was obtained from a man younger than 35 in good health.

This rearrangement joins TRBV7-2 to TRBJ2-3; 7 nucleotides agree with TRBD1. Germline CDR1 is SGHTA and CDR2 is FQGNSA. V shed 3 bases and J 6 bases; nucleotides not matched to a gene: 6. This CDR3 contains 14 residues. The CDR3 coding sequence is TGTGCCAGCAGCTTCGACAGGGTTGCCGATACGCAGTATTTT. This sequence encodes CASSFDRVADTQYF.

This clone has more than one count but fewer than ten. The same CDR3 arises from other DNA sequences in this sample as well. CDR3 region: CASSLRLKETQYF. Written as DNA, the CDR3 is TGTGCCAGCAGCTTAAGGTTGAAGGAGACCCAGTACTTC. The chain combines TRBV7-2 with TRBJ2-5, with D unclear. The CDR3 has 13 residues. The ends were cut back, 2 bases at V and 5 bases at J, with 9 bases in the middle. Germline V gene sequence: CDR1 SGHTA, CDR2 FQGNSA.

CDR3 in amino acids: CASSFDRVGETQYF. DNA of the CDR3: TGTGCCAGCAGCTTCGACAGGGTTGGAGAGACCCAGTACTTC. V gene TRBV14 combines with J gene TRBJ2-5; TRBD1 matches at 7 bases. The CDR3 contains 14 residues. Germline CDR1 reads SGHDN; CDR2 reads FVKESK. The junction had 7 bases not matched to a gene; V was cut back by 5 bases and J by 4 bases.

The chain carries TRBV19 and TRBJ2-5; D gene unclear. The CDR3 length is 13 residues. Germline V CDR1 and CDR2: LNHDA, SQIVND (reference sequence). V was trimmed by 5 bases and J by 3 bases, leaving 10 bases between them. CDR3 residues: CASSHRPEETQYF. The CDR3 DNA reads as TGTGCCAGTAGTCACCGACCGGAAGAGACCCAGTACTTC.

The chain joins TRBV29-1 to TRBJ2-2, with no clear D. This CDR3 has 11 amino acids. V dropped 7 bases and J dropped 6 bases, with 9 bases sitting between them. CDR1 and CDR2 (germline): SQVTM, ANQGSEA. CDR3: CSGREAGELFF. CDR3 nucleotide sequence: TGCAGCGGACGAGAAGCCGGGGAGCTGTTTTTT.

This clone has a handful of counts. The rearrangement links TRBV30 to TRBJ2-7; either TRBD1 or TRBD2 may fit D (5 bases each). The germline V gene encodes CDR1 GTSNPN and CDR2 SVGIG (reference sequence). Between the trimmed V and J ends, which lost 3 bases and 1 base, there was a span of 13 bases. The CDR3 length is 14 residues. CDR3 amino acids: CAWRGIGASYEQYF. Here the CDR3 DNA reads TGTGCCTGGAGGGGGATCGGGGCTTCCTACGAGCAGTACTTC.

This clone was recorded a few times. The chain combines TRBV2 with TRBJ2-1; weak D call: TRBD2 (7 bases). CDR3 size: 14 residues. Germline CDR1 SNHLY, CDR2 FYNNEI. V was pared by 7 bases and J by 8 bases, with 18 bases between. The CDR3 nucleotides are TGTGCCAGCAAAAGGGGGGAGGGCCCCGATGAGCAGTTCTTC. Translation gives CASKRGEGPDEQFF. The entire variable domain, with the rest obtained from reference TRBV2 and TRBJ2-1, is as follows: EPEVTQTPSHQVTQMGQEVILRCVPISNHLYFYWYRQILGQKVEFLVSFYNNEISEKSEIFDDQFSVERPDGSNFTLKIRSTKLEDSAMYFCASKRGEGPDEQFFGPGTRLTVL.

This rearrangement joins TRBV7-2 to TRBJ2-7, with TRBD1 matching over 12 bases. The V segment lost 5 bases and the J segment 2 bases; nucleotides outside the gene matches: 4. This CDR3 is 15 amino acids long. Germline assignment: CDR1 SGHTA and CDR2 FQGNSA. CDR3 sequence: CASSGGQGAAYEQYF. CDR3 bases: TGTGCCAGCAGCGGGGGACAGGGGGCCGCCTACGAGCAGTACTTC.

CDR3 nucleotides: TGTGCCAGCAGCTTAACGACCGGGGGGTGGAATCAGCCCCAGCATTTT. It yields the protein CASSLTTGGWNQPQHF. The V call is TRBV7-2, the J call TRBJ1-5; a weak D match, TRBD1 (5 bases). The V gene lost 2 bases and the J gene lost 4 bases, with 15 bases spanning the gap. This CDR3 spans 16 amino acids. Germline-derived CDR1 and CDR2 are SGHTA and FQGNSA.

This clone was detected once. The gene calls are TRBV30 and TRBJ1-6, with 9 nucleotides matching TRBD1. The ends lost 0 bases at V and 10 bases at J; junction bases unmatched: 7. From germline, CDR1 is GTSNPN and CDR2 SVGIG (reference sequence). This CDR3 comprises 15 residues. The CDR3 DNA follows: TGTGCCTGGAGTGTACGGGGGACAGGGACCTCACCCCTCCACTTT. It is translated as CAWSVRGTGTSPLHF.

The chain has TRBV30 and TRBJ1-2; unclear D gene. V lost 1 base, J lost 1 base, and 4 bases lay in between. The germline V gene encodes CDR1 GTSNPN and CDR2 SVGIG (reference sequence). The CDR3 has 12 amino acids. CDR3 bases: TGTGCCTGGAGTGGGGATAACTATGGCTACACCTTC. It yields the protein CAWSGDNYGYTF.

This clone was seen a few times. The chain links TRBV5-6 to TRBJ1-1, with D possibly being TRBD1 (5 bases). In germline, CDR1 is SGHDT, CDR2 YYEEEE. There are 14 residues in the CDR3. V gave up 2 bases and J gave up 5 bases, with 13 bases separating them. CDR3 nucleotide sequence: TGTGCCAGCAGCTTCGGGGGAATTAGGACTGAAGCTTTCTTT. Its translation is CASSFGGIRTEAFF.

This clone was counted only a few times. The chain has TRBV21-1 and TRBJ2-1; the listed D gene, TRBD2, was not tested against the DNA. TRBV21-1 is tagged as a pseudogene. The CDR3 sequence is 15 residues long. The chain's CDR3 is CASSKGRDCHNEQFF. DNA for the CDR3: TGTGCCAGCAGCAAAGGGAGGGACTGCCACAATGAGCAGTTCTTC.

This clone was recorded a few times. The chain has TRBV25-1 and TRBJ2-7, with 10 bases lining up with TRBD1. The J segment lost 1 base and the V segment lost 7 bases, leaving 13 bases of the junction unmatched. Germline-derived CDR1 and CDR2 are MGHDK and SYGVNS. CDR3 length: 17 amino acids. The CDR3 coding sequence is TGTGCCAGCATAGGGACAGGGGATTGGAGGGGTTCCTACGAGCAGTACTTC. Its protein is CASIGTGDWRGSYEQYF.

This clone was observed a few times. This chain joins TRBV13 and TRBJ2-7, with 11 bases identical to TRBD2. CDR3 length equals 14 residues. Germline V gives CDR1 PRHDT, CDR2 FYEKMQ (reference sequence). The V segment lost 5 bases and the J segment 3 bases; nucleotides outside the gene matches: 3. In nucleotides, the CDR3 is TGTGCCAGCAGCCGACTAGCGGGAAACTACGAGCAGTACTTC. Encoded protein: CASSRLAGNYEQYF.

This chain's CDR3 is CASEDTQYF. The CDR3 nucleotides are TGTGCCAGCGAAGATACGCAGTATTTT. The chain recombines TRBV7-9 with TRBJ2-3; D is undetermined. In germline, CDR1 is SEHNR, CDR2 FQNEAQ (reference sequence). Trimming pared 8 bases from V and 5 bases from J, leaving 2 bases between. CDR3 length equals 9 residues.

The chain combines TRBV29-1 with TRBJ1-3; 7 bases line up with TRBD1. From germline, CDR1 is SQVTM and CDR2 ANQGSEA. This CDR3 spans 12 amino acids. CDR3 sequence: CGGQHSGNTIYF. In DNA form, the CDR3 reads TGCGGGGGACAGCACTCTGGAAACACCATATATTTT.

Comment on this clone: This CDR3 is also generated by other DNA sequences in the sample. The CDR3 loop reads CASSPGRNTEAFF. The CDR3 nucleotides read TGTGCCAGCAGCCCAGGGAGAAACACTGAAGCTTTCTTT. This chain connects TRBV7-3 to TRBJ1-1; D is possibly TRBD1 (5 bases). This CDR3 comprises 13 residues. V gave up 5 bases and J gave up 2 bases, with 9 bases separating them. Germline-derived CDR1 and CDR2 are SGHTA and FQGTGA. Filled out from reference TRBV7-3 and TRBJ1-1, the complete variable domain reads GAGVSQTPSNKVTEKGKYVELRCDPISGHTALYWYRQSLGQGPEFLIYFQGTGAADDSGLPNDRFFAVRPEGSVSTLKIQRTERGDSAVYLCASSPGRNTEAFFGQGTRLTVV.

The chain links TRBV5-1 to TRBJ2-5; 11 nucleotides agree with TRBD2. The V and J ends lost 2 bases and 2 bases, in that order; junction bases with no gene match: 5. The CDR3 totals 16 residues. Germline CDR1 is SGHRS and CDR2 is YFSETQ. The CDR3 region is CASSLLGLAVQETQYF. The DNA for the CDR3 is TGCGCCAGCAGCTTACTGGGACTAGCGGTACAAGAGACCCAGTACTTC.

This clone showed up just a few times. The chain's CDR3 is CSVRQGPNYGYTF. CDR3 nucleotide sequence: TGCAGCGTTAGACAGGGGCCTAACTATGGCTACACCTTC. J is TRBJ1-2 and V is TRBV29-1, with 8 positions matching TRBD1. In germline, CDR1 is SQVTM, CDR2 ANQGSEA. V was pared by 5 bases and J by 0 bases, with 2 bases of the junction left unmatched. The CDR3 length is 13 residues. The whole variable domain, remainder taken from reference TRBV29-1 and TRBJ1-2, is SAVISQKPSRDICQRGTSLTIQCQVDSQVTMMFWYRQQPGQSLTLIATANQGSEATYESGFVIDKFPISRPNLTFSTLTVSNMSPEDSSIYLCSVRQGPNYGYTFGSGTRLTVV.

This clone was counted between two and nine times. The genes are TRBV20-1 and TRBJ1-1; D is unresolved. V was pared by 6 bases and J by 5 bases, with 10 bases between. This CDR3 spans 11 amino acids. Germline-derived CDR1 and CDR2 are DFQATT and SNEGSKA (reference sequence). The CDR3 nucleotides are TGCAGTGCGGCAAGGTCGACTGAAGCTTTCTTT. It is translated as CSAARSTEAFF.

The chain uses TRBV30 and TRBJ1-6, with no clear D. Germline lookup yields CDR1 GTSNPN and CDR2 SVGIG (reference sequence). CDR3 size: 14 residues. V was trimmed by 2 bases and J by 8 bases, leaving 13 bases between them. CDR3 protein: CAWSIGVSHSPLHF. Written as DNA, the CDR3 is TGTGCCTGGAGTATCGGGGTTAGTCATTCACCCCTCCACTTT.